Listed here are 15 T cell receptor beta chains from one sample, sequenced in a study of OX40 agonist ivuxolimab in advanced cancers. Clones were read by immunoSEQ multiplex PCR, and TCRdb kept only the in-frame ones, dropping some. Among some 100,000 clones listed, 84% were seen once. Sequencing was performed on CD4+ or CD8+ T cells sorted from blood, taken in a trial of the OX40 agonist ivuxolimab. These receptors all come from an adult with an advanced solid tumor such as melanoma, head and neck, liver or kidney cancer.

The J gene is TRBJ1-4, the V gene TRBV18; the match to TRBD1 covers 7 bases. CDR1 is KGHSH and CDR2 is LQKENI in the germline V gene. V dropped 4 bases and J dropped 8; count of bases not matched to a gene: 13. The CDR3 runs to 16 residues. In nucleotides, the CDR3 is TGTGCCAGCTCACAAGCTGACAGGGAGGAACGCGAAAAACTGTTTTTT. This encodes CASSQADREEREKLFF.

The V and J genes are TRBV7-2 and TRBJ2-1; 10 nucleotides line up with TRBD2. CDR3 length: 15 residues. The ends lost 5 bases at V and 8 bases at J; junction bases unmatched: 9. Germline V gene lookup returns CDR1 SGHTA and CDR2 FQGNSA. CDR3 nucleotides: TGTGCCAGCAGCATAAGCGGGGGGGGAGTTGATGAGCAGTTCTTC. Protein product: CASSISGGGVDEQFF.

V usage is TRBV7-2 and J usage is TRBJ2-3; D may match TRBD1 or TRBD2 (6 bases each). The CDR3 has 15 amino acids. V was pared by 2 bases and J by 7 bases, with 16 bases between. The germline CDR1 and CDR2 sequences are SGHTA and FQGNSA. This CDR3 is CASSLLLQGRYTQYF. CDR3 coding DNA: TGTGCCAGCAGCTTACTTTTGCAGGGGAGGTATACGCAGTATTTT.

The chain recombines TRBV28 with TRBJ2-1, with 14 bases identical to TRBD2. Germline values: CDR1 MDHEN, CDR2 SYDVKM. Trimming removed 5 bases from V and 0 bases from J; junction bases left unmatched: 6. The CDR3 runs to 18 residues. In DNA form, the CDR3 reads TGTGCCAGCAGTACCCCGGGACTAGCGGGGGCCTCCTACAATGAGCAGTTCTTC. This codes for CASSTPGLAGASYNEQFF.

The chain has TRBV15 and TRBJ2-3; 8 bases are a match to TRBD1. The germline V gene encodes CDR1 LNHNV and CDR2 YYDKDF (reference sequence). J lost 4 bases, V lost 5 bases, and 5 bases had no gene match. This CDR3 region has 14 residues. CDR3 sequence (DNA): TGTGCCACCAGCGTGGCAGGGGGCGCAGATACGCAGTATTTT. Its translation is CATSVAGGADTQYF.

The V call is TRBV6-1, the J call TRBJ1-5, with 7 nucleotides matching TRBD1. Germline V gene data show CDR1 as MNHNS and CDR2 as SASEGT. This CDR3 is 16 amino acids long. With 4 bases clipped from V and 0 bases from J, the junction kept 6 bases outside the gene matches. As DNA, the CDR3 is TGTGCCAGCAGTGGGTGGGGACAGCTTAGCAATCAGCCCCAGCATTTT. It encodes CASSGWGQLSNQPQHF.

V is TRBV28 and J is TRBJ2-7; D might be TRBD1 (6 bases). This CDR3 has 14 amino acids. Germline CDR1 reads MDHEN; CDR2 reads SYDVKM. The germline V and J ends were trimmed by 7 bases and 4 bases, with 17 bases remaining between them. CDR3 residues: CASTSPARGYEQYV. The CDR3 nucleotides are TGTGCCAGCACCTCTCCCGCTAGGGGGTACGAGCAGTACGTC.

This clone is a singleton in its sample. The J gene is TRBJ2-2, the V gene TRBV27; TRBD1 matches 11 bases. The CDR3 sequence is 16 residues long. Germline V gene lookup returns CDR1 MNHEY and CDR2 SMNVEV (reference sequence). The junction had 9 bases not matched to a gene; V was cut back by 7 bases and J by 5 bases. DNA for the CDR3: TGTGCCAGCAATTCCCCAGGGACAGGGGGGACCGGGGAGCTGTTTTTT. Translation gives CASNSPGTGGTGELFF.

DNA for the CDR3: TGTGCCAGTAGTGGACAGGGCTACGAGCAGTACTTC. This translates into CASSGQGYEQYF. V gene TRBV19 combines with J gene TRBJ2-7; TRBD1 matches at 8 bases. The CDR3 is made up of 12 amino acids. V was clipped by 5 bases and J by 3 bases; unmatched bases: 0. The germline V gene has CDR1 LNHDA and CDR2 SQIVND (reference sequence).

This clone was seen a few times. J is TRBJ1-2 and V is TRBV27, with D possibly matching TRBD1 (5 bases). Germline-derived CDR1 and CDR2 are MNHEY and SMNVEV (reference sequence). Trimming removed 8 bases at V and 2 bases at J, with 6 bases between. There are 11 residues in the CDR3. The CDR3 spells CASGGNYGYTF. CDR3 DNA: TGTGCCAGCGGGGGAAACTATGGCTACACCTTC.

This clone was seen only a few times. The CDR3 here is CASSLRGGSEQYF. DNA for the CDR3: TGTGCCAGCAGTTTACGAGGGGGCAGCGAGCAGTACTTC. The chain uses TRBV28 and TRBJ2-7; 7 positions match TRBD1. This CDR3 contains 13 residues. Germline-derived CDR1 and CDR2 are MDHEN and SYDVKM. Unmatched junction bases numbered 4, after V lost 2 bases and J lost 6 bases. Variable domain in full (rest from reference TRBV28 and TRBJ2-7): DVKVTQSSRYLVKRTGEKVFLECVQDMDHENMFWYRQDPGLGLRLIYFSYDVKMKEKGDIPEGYSVSREKKERFSLILESASTNQTSMYLCASSLRGGSEQYFGPGTRLTVT.

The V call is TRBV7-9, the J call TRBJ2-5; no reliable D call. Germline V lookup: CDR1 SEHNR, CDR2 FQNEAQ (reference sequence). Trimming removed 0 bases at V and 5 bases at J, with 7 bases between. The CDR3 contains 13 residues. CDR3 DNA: TGTGCCAGCAGCTTAGCTGGGTGGGAGACCCAGTACTTC. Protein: CASSLAGWETQYF.

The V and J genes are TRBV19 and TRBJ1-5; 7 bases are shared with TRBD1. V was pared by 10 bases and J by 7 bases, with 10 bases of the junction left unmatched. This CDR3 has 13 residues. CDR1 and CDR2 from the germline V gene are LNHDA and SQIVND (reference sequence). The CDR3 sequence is CATTGAGGQPQHF. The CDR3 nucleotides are TGTGCCACCACAGGGGCGGGGGGGCAGCCCCAGCATTTT.

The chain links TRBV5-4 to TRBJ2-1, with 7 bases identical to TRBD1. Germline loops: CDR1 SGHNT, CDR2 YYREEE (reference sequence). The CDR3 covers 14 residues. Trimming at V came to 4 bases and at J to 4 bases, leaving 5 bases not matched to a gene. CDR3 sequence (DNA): TGTGCCAGCAGCCCCAGGACAGGATACAATGAGCAGTTCTTC. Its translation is CASSPRTGYNEQFF.

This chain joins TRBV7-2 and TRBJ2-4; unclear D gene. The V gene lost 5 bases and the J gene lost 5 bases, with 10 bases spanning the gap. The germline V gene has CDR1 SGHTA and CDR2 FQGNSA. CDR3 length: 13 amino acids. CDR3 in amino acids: CASSHPSQNIQYF. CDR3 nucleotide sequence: TGTGCCAGCAGCCATCCCTCACAAAACATTCAGTACTTC. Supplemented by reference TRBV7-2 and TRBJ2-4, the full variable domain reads GAGVSQSPSNKVTEKGKDVELRCDPISGHTALYWYRQSLGQGLEFLIYFQGNSAPDKSGLPSDRFSAERTGGSVSTLTIQRTQQEDSAVYLCASSHPSQNIQYFGAGTRLSVL.